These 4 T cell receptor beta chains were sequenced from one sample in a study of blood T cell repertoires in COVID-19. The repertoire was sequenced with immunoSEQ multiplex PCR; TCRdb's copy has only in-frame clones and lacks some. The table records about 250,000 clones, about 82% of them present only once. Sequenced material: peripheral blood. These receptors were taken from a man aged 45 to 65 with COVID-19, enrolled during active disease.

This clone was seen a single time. CDR3 sequence (DNA): TGTGCCAGCAGTTTATCAGGGGGCAATTCACCCCTCCACTTT. Amino acid sequence: CASSLSGGNSPLHF. V usage is TRBV27 and J usage is TRBJ1-6; 7 bases align to TRBD1. The CDR3 is 14 amino acids. The ends lost 0 bases at V and 7 bases at J; junction bases unmatched: 0. The germline CDR1 and CDR2 sequences are MNHEY and SMNVEV (reference sequence).

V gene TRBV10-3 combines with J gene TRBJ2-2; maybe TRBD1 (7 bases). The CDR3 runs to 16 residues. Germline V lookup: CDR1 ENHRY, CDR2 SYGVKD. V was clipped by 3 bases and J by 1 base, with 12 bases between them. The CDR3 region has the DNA TGTGCCATCAGTGATGGAGGGACAGTGAACACCGGGGAGCTGTTTTTT. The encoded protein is CAISDGGTVNTGELFF.

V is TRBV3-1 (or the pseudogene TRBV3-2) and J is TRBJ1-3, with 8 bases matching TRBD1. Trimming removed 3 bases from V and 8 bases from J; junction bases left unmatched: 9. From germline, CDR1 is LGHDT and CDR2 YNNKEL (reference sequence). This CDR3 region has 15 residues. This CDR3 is CASSHLRTGYDTIYF. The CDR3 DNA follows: TGTGCCAGCAGCCATTTGAGGACAGGGTATGACACCATATATTTT.

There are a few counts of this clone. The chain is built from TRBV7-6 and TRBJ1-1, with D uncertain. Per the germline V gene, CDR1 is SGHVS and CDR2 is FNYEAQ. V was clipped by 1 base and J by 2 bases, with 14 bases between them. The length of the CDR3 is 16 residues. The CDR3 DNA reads TGTGCCAGCAGCTTAGGATTATACTTAGATAACACTGAAGCTTTCTTT. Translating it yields CASSLGLYLDNTEAFF.